The clone carrying this T cell receptor (beta chain) was counted a single time. Its antigen remains unidentified. Unrecorded immune exposures were likely, despite nominal health at sampling. These data are taken from a study of cytomegalovirus exposure and HLA in healthy donors. At the level of the study: Of all 400 or so donors who were genotyped, roughly 85% belonged to the Caucasian-associated ancestry cluster. Study outcomes and limitations: In a later analysis, CMV-associated beta chains were mostly HLA-associated, it appeared. TCR beta V- and J-gene trimming was later associated with a missense DCLRE1C variant.

Researchers ran the PCR with 60 Vbeta and 13 Jbeta primers. Measured with immunoSEQ multiplex PCR; TCRdb has only the in-frame clones, and not every one. The table records under 150,000 clones, around four fifths of them present only once. V lost 1 base and J lost 1, with 9 bases in between. CDR1 is LNHNV and CDR2 is YYDKDF in the germline V gene (reference sequence). The CDR3 runs to 15 residues. The sample comprised PBMCs. This clonotype was obtained from a male donor in good health and CMV-seronegative. The V and J genes are TRBV15 and TRBJ2-3; D is uncertain. CDR3 region: CATSRASPGTDTQYF. CDR3 sequence (DNA): TGTGCCACCAGCAGAGCTTCTCCGGGCACAGATACGCAGTATTTT.